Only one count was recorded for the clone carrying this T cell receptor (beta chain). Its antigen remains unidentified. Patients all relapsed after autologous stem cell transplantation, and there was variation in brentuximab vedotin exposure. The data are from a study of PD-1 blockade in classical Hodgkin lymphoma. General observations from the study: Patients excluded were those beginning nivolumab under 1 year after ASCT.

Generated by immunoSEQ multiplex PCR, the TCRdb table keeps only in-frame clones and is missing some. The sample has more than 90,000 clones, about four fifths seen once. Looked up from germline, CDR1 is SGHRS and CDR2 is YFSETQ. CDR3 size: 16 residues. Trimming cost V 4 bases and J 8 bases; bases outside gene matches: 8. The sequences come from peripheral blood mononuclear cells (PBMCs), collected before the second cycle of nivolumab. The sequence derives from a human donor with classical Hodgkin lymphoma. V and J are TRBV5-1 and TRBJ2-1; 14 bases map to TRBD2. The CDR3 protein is CASSLLGLAGADEQFF. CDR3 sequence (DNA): TGCGCCAGCAGCCTCCTGGGACTAGCGGGAGCGGATGAGCAGTTCTTC.